What follows describes a single T cell receptor (beta chain). The sample originates from a study of blood T cell repertoires in COVID-19. Study information: T cells, B-cell-depleted T cells, or PBMCs supplied cDNA or gDNA.

Only in-frame clones appear in the TCRdb table, and some are missing; sequencing was by immunoSEQ multiplex PCR. The repertoire holds some 100,000 clones, with about 81% as singletons. J lost 5 bases, V lost 8 bases, and 6 bases had no gene match. The CDR3 totals 12 residues. Looked up from germline, CDR1 is GTSNPN and CDR2 is SVGIG (reference sequence). The chain couples TRBV30 to TRBJ2-3; 8 bases line up with TRBD2. This sequence was found in an older woman with acute or convalescent COVID-19. Input material: peripheral blood. CDR3 protein: CARAGAGDTQYF. DNA for the CDR3: TGTGCCCGAGCGGGGGCGGGAGATACGCAGTATTTT. The full variable domain, its missing parts supplied by reference TRBV30 and TRBJ2-3, is SQTIHQWPATLVQPVGSPLSLECTVEGTSNPNLYWYRQAAGRGLQLLFYSVGIGQISSEVPQNLSASRPQDRQFILSSKKLLLSDSGFYLCARAGAGDTQYFGPGTRLTVL.